The rows below give T cell receptor beta chains drawn from one sample of a study of T-cell reconstitution after alpha-beta-depleted transplantation in children. TCRdb passed the PCR reads through MiXCR, listing each CDR3 protein once. Counted here are more than 450,000 distinct CDR3 sequences, approximately 16% occurring once; the ten biggest clones make up roughly 3.3%. This specimen consisted of PBMCs from the stem cell graft donor, obtained from the stem cell graft. The receptors originated from a human donor who donated a stem cell graft to a child with acute lymphoblastic leukemia. Both conserved end residues are part of each CDR3. The order of the fields is V gene, J gene, clone size, D gene, CDR3 protein, CDR3 DNA. The D gene is left open where the match is weak. The size of a clone is reported for some rows only, either as once, few or many, or as a class for expanded clones.

v_call: TRBV11-2; j_call: TRBJ2-7; clone_size: .; d_call: .; cdr3_aa: CASSLPFPAGYLYEQYF; cdr3_nt: TGTGCCAGCAGCTTACCCTTCCCCGCAGGTTACCTCTACGAGCAGTACTTC
v_call: TRBV9; j_call: TRBJ2-3; clone_size: .; d_call: TRBD1; cdr3_aa: CASSPGGDRGDTQYF; cdr3_nt: TGTGCCAGCAGCCCAGGGGGGGACAGGGGTGATACGCAGTATTTT
v_call: TRBV5-1; j_call: TRBJ2-3; clone_size: .; d_call: .; cdr3_aa: CASSLVEGHTQYF; cdr3_nt: TGCGCCAGCAGCTTGGTTGAAGGACATACGCAGTATTTT
v_call: TRBV7-8; j_call: TRBJ1-5; clone_size: many; d_call: .; cdr3_aa: CASSENRDNSNQPQHF; cdr3_nt: TGTGCCAGCAGCGAAAACAGGGATAATAGCAATCAGCCCCAGCATTTT
v_call: TRBV5-1; j_call: TRBJ2-7; clone_size: .; d_call: .; cdr3_aa: CASSPPARGEQYF; cdr3_nt: TGCGCCAGCAGCCCCCCCGCCCGGGGCGAGCAGTACTTC
v_call: TRBV12-3/TRBV12-4; j_call: TRBJ1-5; clone_size: few; d_call: TRBD1; cdr3_aa: CASRPGQINQPQHF; cdr3_nt: TGTGCCAGCAGACCGGGACAGATAAATCAGCCCCAGCATTTT
v_call: TRBV27; j_call: TRBJ2-1; clone_size: many; d_call: .; cdr3_aa: CASSLPGNEQFF; cdr3_nt: TGCGCCAGCAGCTTGCCCGGGAATGAGCAGTTCTTC
v_call: TRBV20-1; j_call: TRBJ2-1; clone_size: few; d_call: .; cdr3_aa: CSASAYGLHNEQFF; cdr3_nt: TGCAGTGCTAGCGCATACGGACTCCACAATGAGCAGTTCTTC
v_call: TRBV5-1; j_call: TRBJ2-1; clone_size: .; d_call: .; cdr3_aa: CASSPLPGEGEQFF; cdr3_nt: TGCGCCAGCAGCCCCTTGCCGGGAGAGGGTGAGCAGTTCTTC
v_call: TRBV12-3/TRBV12-4; j_call: TRBJ2-2; clone_size: .; d_call: .; cdr3_aa: CASSPRGDLNTGELFF; cdr3_nt: TGTGCCAGCAGCCCCCGGGGCGACTTGAACACCGGGGAGCTGTTTTTT
v_call: TRBV7-3; j_call: TRBJ2-2; clone_size: .; d_call: .; cdr3_aa: CASSLTGINELFF; cdr3_nt: TGTGCCAGCAGCTTAACAGGGATCAACGAGCTGTTTTTT